This T cell receptor beta chain is drawn from a study of CD8 T cells in ankylosing spondylitis. 5'-RACE, quantitative and with molecular barcodes, yielded the TCR beta libraries. TCRdb reanalysed the 5' RACE reads using MiXCR and keeps one entry per CDR3 protein. The data contain around 94,000 distinct CDR3 sequences, more than 8.5% of them singletons. With regard to this clonotype: Its antigen is unknown.

Per the germline V gene, CDR1 is SGHDN and CDR2 is FVKESK. The length of the CDR3 is 16 residues. The V end lost 0 bases, the J end lost 8 bases, and 19 bases lay between the germline ends. Study-level findings and limits: Seven to nine highly homologous variants formed a TCR beta motif that appeared characteristic of ankylosing spondylitis blood. Clones that were linked to disease were CD8+ and were relatively rare in peripheral blood. Significant enrichment of disease-linked clones was reported in matched ankylosing spondylitis synovial fluid.

The J gene is TRBJ1-2, the V gene TRBV14; perhaps TRBD1 as D (5 bases). The specimen sequenced was blood, either unsorted or a sorted T cell fraction (not recorded which). This sequence originates from a male donor with ankylosing spondylitis. The CDR3 region has the DNA TGTGCCAGCAGCCAAGATCGATCTGGGGCAGGGTTCGGCTACACCTTC. It encodes CASSQDRSGAGFGYTF.